This T cell receptor beta chain is drawn from a study of immune cell composition in non-small cell lung cancer. V was pared by 7 bases and J by 1 base, with 11 bases between. The germline gives CDR1 ENHRY, CDR2 SYGVKD. This CDR3 is built from 13 residues. Clones were sequenced by immunoSEQ multiplex PCR, and TCRdb holds only the in-frame ones, with some missing. Among around 3,100 clones listed, over 80% were seen once. The sample comprised lung tumor tissue. The chain joins TRBV10-3 to TRBJ2-7; possible D gene TRBD2, 6 bases. The receptor comes from a human donor with non-small cell lung cancer. The CDR3 protein is CAIKWGESYEQYF. In DNA, the CDR3 is TGTGCCATCAAGTGGGGGGAATCCTACGAGCAGTACTTC.